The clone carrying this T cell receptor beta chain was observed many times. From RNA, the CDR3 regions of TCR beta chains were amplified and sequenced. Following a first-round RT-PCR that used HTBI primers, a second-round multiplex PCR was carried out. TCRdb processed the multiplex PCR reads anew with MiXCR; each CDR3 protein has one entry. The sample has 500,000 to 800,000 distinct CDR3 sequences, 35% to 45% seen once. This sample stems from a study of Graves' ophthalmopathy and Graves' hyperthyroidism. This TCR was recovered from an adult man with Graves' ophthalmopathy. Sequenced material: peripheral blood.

CDR3 region: CASSLPGPQETQYF. DNA of the CDR3: TGTGCCAGCAGCTTACCGGGACCCCAAGAGACCCAGTACTTC. The chain recombines TRBV7-7 with TRBJ2-5; D may correspond to TRBD1 or TRBD2 (5 bases each). V was shortened by 2 bases and J by 1 base, with 8 bases between the two germline ends. The CDR3 runs 14 residues. Germline V gene sequence: CDR1 SSHAT, CDR2 FNYEAQ (reference sequence). The variable domain in full, completed from reference TRBV7-7 and TRBJ2-5, reads GAGVSQSPRYKVTKRGQDVTLRCDPISSHATLYWYQQALGQGPEFLTYFNYEAQPDKSGLPSDRFSAERPEGSISTLTIQRTEQRDSAMYRCASSLPGPQETQYFGPGTRLLVL.